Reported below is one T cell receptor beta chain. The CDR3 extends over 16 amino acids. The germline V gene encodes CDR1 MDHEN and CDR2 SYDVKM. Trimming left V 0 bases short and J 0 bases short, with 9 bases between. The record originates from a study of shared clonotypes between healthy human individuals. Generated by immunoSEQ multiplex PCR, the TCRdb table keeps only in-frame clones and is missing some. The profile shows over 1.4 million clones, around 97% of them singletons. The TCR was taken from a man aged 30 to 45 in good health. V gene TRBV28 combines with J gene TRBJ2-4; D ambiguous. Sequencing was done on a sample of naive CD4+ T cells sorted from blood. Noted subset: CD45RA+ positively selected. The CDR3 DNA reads TGTGCCAGCAGTTTATGGGATCAGCGAGCCAAAAACATTCAGTACTTC. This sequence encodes CASSLWDQRAKNIQYF.